This TCR beta chain was identified in a study of identical twins. Germline V lookup: CDR1 DFQATT, CDR2 SNEGSKA (reference sequence). V lost 3 bases, J lost 6 bases, and 12 bases stayed unmatched. The CDR3 totals 16 residues. Via MiXCR, TCRdb re-called the 5' RACE reads, giving one row per CDR3 protein. Altogether around 300,000 distinct CDR3 sequences are present, approximately 8% being singletons, with the ten largest covering around 2.1%. These same data were also listed under a study on yellow fever vaccine responses in identical twins.

V and J are TRBV20-1 and TRBJ2-1, with 9 nucleotides matching TRBD2. The specimen sequenced was memory (CD45RO+) T cells sorted from blood. This receptor was taken from a woman in her late teens or twenties in good health. The DNA of the CDR3 is TGCAGTGCTAGGCTAGCGGGACGCCGAACACTCAATGAGCAGTTCTTC. Its translation is CSARLAGRRTLNEQFF.